The clone carrying this TCR beta chain has at least ten counts. The target antigen is unknown. These data come from a study of neurological immune-mediated disorders. The study's findings and limits: HTLV-1-associated myelopathy had the most TCR clonal expansion, whereas multiple sclerosis had the least (lower than in healthy controls). When the repertoires were grouped phylogenetically, those of 18 of the 34 multiple sclerosis patients came together in a single cluster of related CDR3 sequences, which points to a possible repertoire-level signature. Subjects shared no identical expanded-clone CDR3 amino acid sequences, suggesting private TCR-beta repertoires in all groups.

TCRdb redid the calling of the 5' RACE reads with MiXCR, one entry per CDR3 protein. The sample lists around 58,000 distinct CDR3 sequences; 3% to 4% were seen once. V lost 0 bases, J lost 8 bases, and 4 bases stayed unmatched. CDR3 length: 14 amino acids. Per germline, CDR1 SGHRS and CDR2 YFSETQ. Sequences were obtained from PBMCs. The rearrangement joins TRBV5-1 to TRBJ1-4; 7 nucleotides line up with TRBD1. The TCR sequence derives from a woman aged 55-75 years with multiple sclerosis. The DNA of the CDR3 is TGCGCCAGCAGCTTGGATACAGGGGAGGAAAAACTGTTTTTT. Its translation: CASSLDTGEEKLFF.